The rows below give T cell receptor beta chains drawn from one sample of a study of blood T cell repertoires in COVID-19. Sequenced by immunoSEQ multiplex PCR; TCRdb stores in-frame clones only, minus some. This table holds under 150,000 clones, around 89% found once. The sample was peripheral blood. These TCRs come from a human donor in a cohort sampled during active COVID-19. Both conserved end residues are part of each CDR3. Fields, in order: D gene, V gene, clone size, J gene, CDR3 DNA, CDR3 protein. A D gene is named only where the DNA matches it firmly. Part of the rows lack a size; the others show once, few, many or a class for expanded clones.

D gene: TRBD1
V gene: TRBV6-5
clone size: .
J gene: TRBJ1-6
CDR3 DNA: TGTGCCAGCATTATGACAGGGCAGAATTCACCCCTCCACTTT
CDR3 protein: CASIMTGQNSPLHF

D gene: .
V gene: TRBV27
clone size: .
J gene: TRBJ1-1
CDR3 DNA: TGTGCCAGCAGTTTATCGAAGGGGCTGAGCACTGAAGCTTTCTTT
CDR3 protein: CASSLSKGLSTEAFF

D gene: .
V gene: TRBV5-4
clone size: .
J gene: TRBJ1-1
CDR3 DNA: TGTGCCAGCAGCTTACAGGGAAACACTGAAGCTTTCTTT
CDR3 protein: CASSLQGNTEAFF

D gene: TRBD2
V gene: TRBV3-1/TRBV3-2
clone size: few
J gene: TRBJ2-4
CDR3 DNA: TGTGCCAGCAGCCACCTAGCGGGGGCCAAAAACATTCAGTACTTC
CDR3 protein: CASSHLAGAKNIQYF

D gene: .
V gene: TRBV7-3
clone size: .
J gene: TRBJ1-1
CDR3 DNA: TGTGCCAGCAGCTTAAGCGGGAACACTGAAGCTTTCTTT
CDR3 protein: CASSLSGNTEAFF

D gene: TRBD2
V gene: TRBV7-9
clone size: .
J gene: TRBJ2-1
CDR3 DNA: TGTGCCAGCAGGGTGACTAGCGGGATTTGGGATGAGCAGTTCTTC
CDR3 protein: CASRVTSGIWDEQFF

D gene: TRBD1
V gene: TRBV29-1
clone size: .
J gene: TRBJ2-5
CDR3 DNA: TGCAGCGTTCGAAGGGGGACAGGAGCCCAAGAGACCCAGTACTTC
CDR3 protein: CSVRRGTGAQETQYF

D gene: .
V gene: TRBV30
clone size: .
J gene: TRBJ2-5
CDR3 DNA: TGTGCCTGGAGTACAGGGCGGGAGACCCAGTACTTC
CDR3 protein: CAWSTGRETQYF

D gene: .
V gene: TRBV7-2
clone size: .
J gene: TRBJ1-1
CDR3 DNA: TGTGCCAGCAGCCCTCATATCAGCGGAACCGAAGCTTTCTTT
CDR3 protein: CASSPHISGTEAFF

D gene: .
V gene: TRBV10-3
clone size: .
J gene: TRBJ2-3
CDR3 DNA: TGTGCGATCACGTCGGGGAGCACAGATACGCAGTATTTT
CDR3 protein: CAITSGSTDTQYF

D gene: .
V gene: TRBV5-1
clone size: .
J gene: TRBJ2-7
CDR3 DNA: TGCGCCAGCAGCCCTAGCTCCTACGAGCAGTACTTC
CDR3 protein: CASSPSSYEQYF

D gene: .
V gene: TRBV9
clone size: once
J gene: TRBJ2-3
CDR3 DNA: TGTGCCAGCAGCGTCGGAGGGGAGAGGACAGATACGCAGTATTTT
CDR3 protein: CASSVGGERTDTQYF

D gene: .
V gene: TRBV7-3
clone size: .
J gene: TRBJ2-3
CDR3 DNA: TGTGCCAGCAGCTTACTTAGCACAGATACGCAGTATTTT
CDR3 protein: CASSLLSTDTQYF

D gene: .
V gene: TRBV7-2
clone size: .
J gene: TRBJ2-5
CDR3 DNA: TGTGCCAGCAGCTTAGGGTTGAGGGGGACCTACCAAGAGACCCAGTACTTC
CDR3 protein: CASSLGLRGTYQETQYF

D gene: TRBD1
V gene: TRBV10-3
clone size: .
J gene: TRBJ1-4
CDR3 DNA: TGTGCCATCTCCCGGACAGGCAATGAAAAACTGTTTTTT
CDR3 protein: CAISRTGNEKLFF

D gene: .
V gene: TRBV5-4
clone size: .
J gene: TRBJ2-5
CDR3 DNA: TGTGCCAGCAGCTTCATTGGCAGGGGACAAGAGACCCAGTACTTC
CDR3 protein: CASSFIGRGQETQYF

D gene: TRBD1
V gene: TRBV19
clone size: .
J gene: TRBJ1-3
CDR3 DNA: TGTGCCAGTAGTGGACAGGGACGAAACACCATATATTTT
CDR3 protein: CASSGQGRNTIYF

D gene: .
V gene: TRBV2
clone size: few
J gene: TRBJ1-2
CDR3 DNA: TGTGCCAGCAGTGGGGCTATAAGGGACTCTGGCTACACCTTC
CDR3 protein: CASSGAIRDSGYTF

D gene: .
V gene: TRBV21-1
clone size: .
J gene: TRBJ2-7
CDR3 DNA: TGTGCCAGCGGGGACAGGACCTACGAGCAGTACTTC
CDR3 protein: CASGDRTYEQYF

D gene: TRBD1
V gene: TRBV4-1
clone size: .
J gene: TRBJ2-2
CDR3 DNA: TGCGCCAGCAGCCAACCGGACAGGTTGAGGACCGGGGAGCTGTTTTTT
CDR3 protein: CASSQPDRLRTGELFF